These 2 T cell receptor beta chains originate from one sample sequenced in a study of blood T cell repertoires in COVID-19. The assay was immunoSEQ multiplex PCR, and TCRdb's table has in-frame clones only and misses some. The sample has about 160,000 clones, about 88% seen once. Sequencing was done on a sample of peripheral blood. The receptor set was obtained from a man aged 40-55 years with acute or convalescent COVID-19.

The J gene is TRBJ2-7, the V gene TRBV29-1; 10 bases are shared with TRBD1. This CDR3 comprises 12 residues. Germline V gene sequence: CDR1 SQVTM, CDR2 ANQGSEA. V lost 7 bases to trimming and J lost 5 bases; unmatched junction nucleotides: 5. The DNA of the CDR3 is TGCAGCGGGGGACAGGGGTTCGACGAGCAGTACTTC. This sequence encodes CSGGQGFDEQYF.

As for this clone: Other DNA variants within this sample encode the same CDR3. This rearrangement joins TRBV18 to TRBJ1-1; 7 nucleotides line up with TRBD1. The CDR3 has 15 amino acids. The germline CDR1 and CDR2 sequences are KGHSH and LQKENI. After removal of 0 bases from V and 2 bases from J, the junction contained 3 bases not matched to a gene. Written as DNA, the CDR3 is TGTGCCAGCTCACCACCGGGGACAGCCAACACTGAAGCTTTCTTT. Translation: CASSPPGTANTEAFF.